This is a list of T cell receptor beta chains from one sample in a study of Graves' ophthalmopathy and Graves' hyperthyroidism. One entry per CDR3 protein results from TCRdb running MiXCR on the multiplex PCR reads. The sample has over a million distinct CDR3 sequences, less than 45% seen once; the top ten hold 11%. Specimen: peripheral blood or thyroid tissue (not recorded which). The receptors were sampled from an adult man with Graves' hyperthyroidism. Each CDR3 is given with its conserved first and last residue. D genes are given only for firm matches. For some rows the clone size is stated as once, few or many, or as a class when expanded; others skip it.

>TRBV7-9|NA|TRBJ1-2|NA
TGTGCCAGCAGCTTAGGCGGAGTCACAGATGGCTACACCTTC
CASSLGGVTDGYTF
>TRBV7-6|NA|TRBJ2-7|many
TGTGCCAGCAGCTTAGAGGAATTCTACGAGCAGTACTTC
CASSLEEFYEQYF
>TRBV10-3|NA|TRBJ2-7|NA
TGTGCCATCAGCGACTCAGAGGGGGGCTACGAGCAGTACTTC
CAISDSEGGYEQYF
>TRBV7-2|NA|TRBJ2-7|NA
TGCGCCAGCAGCCAAGCTGGGAGTGCCCCCTACGAGCAGTACTTC
CASSQAGSAPYEQYF
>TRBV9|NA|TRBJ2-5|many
TGTGCCAGCAGCCCGAGCGGAAGCCAAGAGACCCAGTACTTC
CASSPSGSQETQYF
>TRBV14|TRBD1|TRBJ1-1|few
TGTGCCAGCAGCCACGGGGACAGGGATGAAGCTTTCTTT
CASSHGDRDEAFF
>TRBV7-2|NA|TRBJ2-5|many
TGTGCCAGCACCGCCAGGGTCTTAGAGACCCAGTACTTC
CASTARVLETQYF
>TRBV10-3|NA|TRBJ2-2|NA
TGTGCCATCAGTTACTCGATTTCCGATAACACCGGGGAGCTGTTTTTT
CAISYSISDNTGELFF
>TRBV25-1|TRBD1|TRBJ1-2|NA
TGTGCCAGCAGTGAGGGATCAGGGGGCGTGAGGGGCTACACCTTC
CASSEGSGGVRGYTF
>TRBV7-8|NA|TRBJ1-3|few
TGTGCCAGCAGCTTAGCGCGGGCGGCCGGAGTCTCTGGAAACACCATATATTTT
CASSLARAAGVSGNTIYF
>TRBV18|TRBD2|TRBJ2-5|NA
TGTGCCAGCTCACGGACTAGCCTCGAGACCCAGTACTTC
CASSRTSLETQYF
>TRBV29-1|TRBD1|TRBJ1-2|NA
TGCAGCCCAGGGACAGGGGGTGGCTACACCTTC
CSPGTGGGYTF
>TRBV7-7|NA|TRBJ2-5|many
TGTGCCAGCAGCTACGGTGCAGGGCTAGAGACCCAGTACTTC
CASSYGAGLETQYF